These T cell receptor beta chains were read from a single sample in a study of T cells in Graves' hyperthyroidism and ophthalmopathy. TCRdb called the multiplex PCR reads again in MiXCR, with one record for every CDR3 protein. Among around 350,000 distinct CDR3 sequences listed, 13% were seen once. The sequenced sample was blood. These receptors were obtained from a woman aged 18-30 years with Graves' hyperthyroidism. Each CDR3 is given with its conserved first and last residue. The order of the fields is J gene, V gene, clone size, D gene, CDR3 protein, CDR3 DNA. The D gene is left open where the match is weak. Expanded clones are given a class, and other clones once, few, many or no size at all.

J: TRBJ2-1; V: TRBV6-2/TRBV6-3; size: -; D: TRBD2; CDR3: CATGYGLAVQFF; DNA: TGTGCCACCGGTTACGGACTAGCGGTGCAGTTCTTC
J: TRBJ1-3; V: TRBV20-1; size: few; D: -; CDR3: CSATKTSGNTTYF; DNA: TGCAGTGCCACTAAGACTTCTGGAAACACCACATATTTT
J: TRBJ2-3; V: TRBV7-8; size: -; D: TRBD1; CDR3: CASSPRQGVTDTQYF; DNA: TGTGCCAGCAGCCCCCGACAGGGTGTGACAGATACGCAGTATTTT
J: TRBJ1-2; V: TRBV20-1; size: many; D: -; CDR3: CSARRPPLDYGYTF; DNA: TGCAGTGCTAGACGGCCCCCCCTAGACTATGGCTACACCTTC
J: TRBJ2-5; V: TRBV12-5; size: many; D: -; CDR3: CASGLWPEETQYF; DNA: TGTGCTAGTGGTTTGTGGCCAGAAGAGACCCAGTACTTC
J: TRBJ2-7; V: TRBV7-8; size: many; D: TRBD2; CDR3: CASSLARASGRHEQYF; DNA: TGTGCCAGCAGCTTAGCGAGGGCTAGCGGGAGACACGAGCAGTACTTC
J: TRBJ1-4; V: TRBV12-3/TRBV12-4; size: many; D: TRBD1; CDR3: CASSLADRAGAELFF; DNA: TGTGCCAGCAGTTTAGCGGACAGGGCAGGGGCGGAACTGTTTTTT
J: TRBJ1-2; V: TRBV12-3/TRBV12-4; size: many; D: -; CDR3: CASGRENYGYTF; DNA: TGTGCCAGCGGAAGGGAAAACTATGGCTACACCTTC
J: TRBJ1-1; V: TRBV2; size: many; D: -; CDR3: CASSDGTVNTEAFF; DNA: TGTGCCAGCAGTGACGGGACGGTGAACACTGAAGCTTTCTTT
J: TRBJ1-1; V: TRBV20-1; size: many; D: TRBD1; CDR3: CSARGRGTQGEAFF; DNA: TGCAGTGCTAGGGGCAGGGGGACGCAGGGTGAAGCTTTCTTT
J: TRBJ1-6; V: TRBV20-1; size: many; D: TRBD1; CDR3: CSALRQGAYGSPLHF; DNA: TGCAGTGCCCTTCGACAGGGGGCGTACGGTTCACCCCTCCACTTT
J: TRBJ1-2; V: TRBV20-1; size: many; D: TRBD1; CDR3: CSARLQGAPGYTF; DNA: TGCAGTGCTAGATTACAGGGGGCGCCTGGCTACACCTTC
J: TRBJ2-5; V: TRBV30; size: many; D: -; CDR3: CAWSVPAGERETQYF; DNA: TGTGCCTGGAGTGTACCGGCAGGGGAGAGAGAGACCCAGTACTTC
J: TRBJ1-2; V: TRBV6-2/TRBV6-3; size: -; D: -; CDR3: CASSYPGRAMSYTF; DNA: TGTGCCAGCAGTTACCCTGGCAGGGCTATGAGCTACACCTTC
J: TRBJ1-4; V: TRBV28; size: few; D: -; CDR3: CASSLGVTGTTNEKLFF; DNA: TGTGCCAGCAGTTTGGGGGTCACCGGGACTACTAATGAAAAACTGTTTTTT
J: TRBJ1-5; V: TRBV28; size: many; D: -; CDR3: CASSYTARNQPQHF; DNA: TGTGCCAGCAGCTACACAGCGCGCAATCAGCCCCAGCATTTT
J: TRBJ2-3; V: TRBV6-1; size: many; D: TRBD2; CDR3: CASAGTSGGGTQYF; DNA: TGTGCCAGCGCTGGGACTAGCGGGGGGGGAACGCAGTATTTT
J: TRBJ1-4; V: TRBV11-1; size: many; D: -; CDR3: CASSQQSTNEKLFF; DNA: TGTGCCAGCAGCCAGCAATCAACTAATGAAAAACTGTTTTTT
J: TRBJ1-1; V: TRBV7-2; size: -; D: TRBD1; CDR3: CASSLGRDRIMNTEAFF; DNA: TGTGCCAGCAGCTTGGGGCGGGACAGGATTATGAACACTGAAGCTTTCTTT
J: TRBJ2-1; V: TRBV28; size: many; D: TRBD2; CDR3: CTSSFLGGDNEQFF; DNA: TGTACCAGCAGTTTTCTCGGGGGGGACAATGAGCAGTTCTTC
J: TRBJ2-7; V: TRBV20-1; size: many; D: -; CDR3: CSASGAAVYEQYF; DNA: TGCAGTGCTAGCGGAGCCGCTGTCTACGAGCAGTACTTC
J: TRBJ1-1; V: TRBV7-9; size: many; D: -; CDR3: CASSLGTGQLSKEAFF; DNA: TGTGCCAGCAGCTTAGGAACCGGACAGCTCTCCAAGGAAGCTTTCTTT
J: TRBJ1-2; V: TRBV20-1; size: -; D: -; CDR3: CSARVEGGTGGYTF; DNA: TGCAGTGCTAGAGTAGAAGGGGGGACGGGGGGCTACACCTTC
J: TRBJ1-6; V: TRBV12-3/TRBV12-4; size: many; D: -; CDR3: CASSSSGPSYSPLHF; DNA: TGTGCCAGCAGTTCATCCGGCCCTTCCTATTCACCCCTCCACTTT
J: TRBJ1-4; V: TRBV9; size: -; D: -; CDR3: CASSVGTDEKLFF; DNA: TGTGCCAGCAGCGTAGGCACCGATGAAAAACTGTTTTTT
J: TRBJ2-7; V: TRBV18; size: many; D: -; CDR3: CASSPEQVYYEQYF; DNA: TGTGCCAGCTCACCTGAACAGGTATACTACGAGCAGTACTTC
J: TRBJ2-7; V: TRBV5-1; size: many; D: -; CDR3: CASSPPRADLPYEQYF; DNA: TGCGCCAGCAGCCCACCTAGAGCAGACCTTCCCTACGAGCAGTACTTC
J: TRBJ1-5; V: TRBV24-1; size: many; D: -; CDR3: CATSDWEDQPQHF; DNA: TGTGCCACCAGTGATTGGGAGGATCAGCCCCAGCATTTT
J: TRBJ1-6; V: TRBV3-1; size: few; D: -; CDR3: CASSQVGRVGSPLHF; DNA: TGTGCCAGCAGCCAAGTTGGCAGGGTCGGTTCACCCCTCCACTTT
J: TRBJ2-3; V: TRBV9; size: -; D: TRBD2; CDR3: CASSVPTSGDTQYF; DNA: TGTGCCAGCAGCGTCCCGACTAGCGGAGATACGCAGTATTTT
J: TRBJ2-1; V: TRBV24-1; size: few; D: TRBD2; CDR3: CATSDRLAGGDEQFF; DNA: TGTGCCACCAGTGATAGGCTAGCGGGAGGGGATGAGCAGTTCTTC
J: TRBJ1-1; V: TRBV6-1; size: few; D: -; CDR3: CVSSGGDPRREAFF; DNA: TGTGTCAGCAGTGGGGGGGACCCGCGCCGTGAAGCTTTCTTT
J: TRBJ1-1; V: TRBV29-1; size: few; D: TRBD1; CDR3: CSVRQGNTEAFF; DNA: TGCAGCGTTCGACAGGGGAACACTGAAGCTTTCTTT
J: TRBJ1-5; V: TRBV19; size: few; D: TRBD1; CDR3: CASSTPGQGNQPQHF; DNA: TGTGCCAGTAGTACCCCGGGACAGGGCAATCAGCCCCAGCATTTT
J: TRBJ1-4; V: TRBV6-1; size: few; D: -; CDR3: CASSRETNEKLFF; DNA: TGTGCCAGCAGCCGGGAAACTAATGAAAAACTGTTTTTT
J: TRBJ1-1; V: TRBV2; size: many; D: -; CDR3: CASSEGWGVNTEAFF; DNA: TGTGCCAGCAGTGAAGGGTGGGGGGTGAACACTGAAGCTTTCTTT
J: TRBJ1-6; V: TRBV2; size: -; D: -; CDR3: CASSERGEASPLHF; DNA: TGTGCCAGCAGTGAAAGGGGGGAGGCTTCACCCCTCCACTTT
J: TRBJ1-2; V: TRBV18; size: many; D: TRBD1; CDR3: CASSPRTGNYGYTF; DNA: TGTGCCAGCTCACCTCGGACAGGGAACTATGGCTACACCTTC
J: TRBJ2-1; V: TRBV29-1; size: many; D: -; CDR3: CSVPREGTYNEQFF; DNA: TGCAGCGTTCCCCGAGAGGGCACCTACAATGAGCAGTTCTTC
J: TRBJ1-4; V: TRBV3-1; size: many; D: TRBD1; CDR3: CASSQDLLGGEGTNEKLFF; DNA: TGTGCCAGCAGCCAAGATCTCTTAGGGGGCGAGGGAACTAATGAAAAACTGTTTTTT
J: TRBJ2-1; V: TRBV14; size: -; D: TRBD1; CDR3: CASSQRKPGGFYNEQFF; DNA: TGTGCCAGCAGCCAGCGGAAACCAGGGGGCTTCTACAATGAGCAGTTCTTC
J: TRBJ1-2; V: TRBV5-1; size: many; D: TRBD1; CDR3: CASSSTGTAINYGYTF; DNA: TGCGCCAGCAGTTCCACCGGGACAGCTATCAACTATGGCTACACCTTC
J: TRBJ2-7; V: TRBV11-2; size: many; D: -; CDR3: CATSSLGYYEQYF; DNA: TGTGCCACCAGCTCATTGGGCTACTACGAGCAGTACTTC
J: TRBJ2-3; V: TRBV7-2; size: many; D: -; CDR3: CASSLGKRNTDTQYF; DNA: TGTGCCAGCAGCTTAGGAAAGAGAAACACAGATACGCAGTATTTT
J: TRBJ2-1; V: TRBV5-1; size: many; D: -; CDR3: CASSLDGPNEQFF; DNA: TGCGCCAGCAGCTTGGACGGCCCCAATGAGCAGTTCTTC
J: TRBJ2-4; V: TRBV2; size: many; D: TRBD2; CDR3: CASSRLSIAGGRRNIQYF; DNA: TGTGCCAGCAGCCGATTGTCAATAGCGGGAGGGCGTCGGAACATTCAGTACTTC
J: TRBJ2-5; V: TRBV29-1; size: many; D: -; CDR3: CSVSALLVSGETQYF; DNA: TGCAGCGTTTCTGCCCTACTAGTGTCGGGGGAGACCCAGTACTTC
J: TRBJ2-6; V: TRBV10-2; size: many; D: -; CDR3: CASSDARLSSGANVLTF; DNA: TGCGCCAGCAGTGACGCACGGTTGAGCTCTGGGGCCAACGTCCTGACTTTC
J: TRBJ2-3; V: TRBV7-9; size: many; D: TRBD2; CDR3: CASSPGLAGPTSTDTQYF; DNA: TGTGCCAGCAGCCCGGGACTAGCGGGGCCTACTAGCACAGATACGCAGTATTTT
J: TRBJ1-5; V: TRBV19; size: -; D: -; CDR3: CASSIALPQPPQHF; DNA: TGTGCCAGTAGTATAGCCCTCCCGCAGCCACCCCAGCATTTT
J: TRBJ1-3; V: TRBV13; size: many; D: -; CDR3: CASSSRQEFGNTIYF; DNA: TGTGCCAGCAGCAGCAGACAGGAATTTGGAAACACCATATATTTT
J: TRBJ2-1; V: TRBV5-1; size: -; D: -; CDR3: CASSLEVPPGDEQFF; DNA: TGCGCCAGCAGCTTGGAAGTGCCGCCAGGGGATGAGCAGTTCTTC
J: TRBJ2-5; V: TRBV20-1; size: -; D: -; CDR3: CSAFAQLRETQYF; DNA: TGCAGTGCTTTCGCTCAACTCAGGGAGACCCAGTACTTC
J: TRBJ2-7; V: TRBV12-3/TRBV12-4; size: -; D: -; CDR3: CASSLAGGGFHEQYF; DNA: TGTGCCAGCAGTTTAGCGGGGGGGGGCTTCCACGAGCAGTACTTC
J: TRBJ1-6; V: TRBV2; size: few; D: TRBD1; CDR3: CASSQRQGTGPYNSPLHF; DNA: TGTGCCAGCAGTCAGAGACAGGGTACCGGCCCCTATAATTCACCCCTCCACTTT
J: TRBJ1-1; V: TRBV2; size: many; D: TRBD1; CDR3: CASSGQGLTEAFF; DNA: TGTGCCAGCAGCGGACAGGGTCTCACTGAAGCTTTCTTT
J: TRBJ2-3; V: TRBV12-3/TRBV12-4; size: many; D: -; CDR3: CASSWDTHTQYF; DNA: TGTGCCAGCAGTTGGGACACACATACGCAGTATTTT
J: TRBJ2-3; V: TRBV20-1; size: many; D: TRBD2; CDR3: CSAQKRDYTDTQYF; DNA: TGCAGTGCTCAGAAGCGGGACTACACAGATACGCAGTATTTT
J: TRBJ2-6; V: TRBV7-9; size: -; D: TRBD1; CDR3: CASSLKGGQGIAGANVLTF; DNA: TGTGCCAGCAGCCTTAAGGGGGGACAGGGGATCGCTGGGGCCAACGTCCTGACTTTC
J: TRBJ2-2; V: TRBV5-1; size: -; D: -; CDR3: CASSARGSTARELFF; DNA: TGCGCCAGCAGCGCCCGGGGTTCTACGGCCCGGGAGCTGTTTTTT